This T cell receptor (beta chain) emerged from a study of T cell repertoires and Cas9 in healthy adults. Across the study: CD4 and CD8 compartments: SpCas9-reactive T cells profiled for potency, cytotoxicity, lineage. Notes on the study in general: In vitro, SpCas9-reactive Tregs were reported to curb effector T cell proliferation and function.

CDR1 is SNHLY, CDR2 FYNNEI, per germline. The CDR3 loop spans 12 amino acids. Clones were read by immunoSEQ multiplex PCR, and TCRdb kept only the in-frame ones, dropping some. The sample holds some 21,000 clones, about nine tenths seen once. This clone was seen just once. Its antigen is undetermined. Relative to the germline gene, one junction end is altered; a read error may explain this. The sequence was collected from a human donor in good health. Sequencing used CD4+ effector T cells (CD127+, CD25-, CD137-, CD154-) from PBMCs; culture status not recorded. V is TRBV2 and J is TRBJ2-7; D is perhaps TRBD1 or TRBD2 (5 bases each). This CDR3 reads CASSEGLGTLKF. The CDR3, as DNA: TGTGCCAGCAGTGAAGGGTTAGGGACCCTAAAATTC. Combining the CDR3 with reference TRBV2 and TRBJ2-7 gives the whole variable domain EPEVTQTPSHQVTQMGQEVILRCVPISNHLYFYWYRQILGQKVEFLVSFYNNEISEKSEIFDDQFSVERPDGSNFTLKIRSTKLEDSAMYFCASSEGLGTLKFGPGTRLTVT.